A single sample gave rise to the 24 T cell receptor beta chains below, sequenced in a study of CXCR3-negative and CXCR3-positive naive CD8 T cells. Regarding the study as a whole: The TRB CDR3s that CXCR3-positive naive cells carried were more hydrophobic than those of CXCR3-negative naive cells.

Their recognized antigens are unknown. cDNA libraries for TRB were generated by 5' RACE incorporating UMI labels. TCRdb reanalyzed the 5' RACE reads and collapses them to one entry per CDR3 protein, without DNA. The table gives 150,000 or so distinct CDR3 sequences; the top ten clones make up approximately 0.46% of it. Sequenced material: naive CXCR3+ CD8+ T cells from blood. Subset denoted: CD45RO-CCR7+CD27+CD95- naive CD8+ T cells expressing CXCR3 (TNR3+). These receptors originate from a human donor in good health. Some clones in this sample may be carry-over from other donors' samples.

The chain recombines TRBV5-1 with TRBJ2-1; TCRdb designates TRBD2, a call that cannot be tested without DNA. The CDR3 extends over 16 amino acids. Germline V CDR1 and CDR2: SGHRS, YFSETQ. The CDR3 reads CASSLAGLAGYNEQFF.

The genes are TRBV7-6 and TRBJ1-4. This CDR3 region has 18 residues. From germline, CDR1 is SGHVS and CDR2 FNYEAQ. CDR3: CASSLAWGSPATNEKLFF.

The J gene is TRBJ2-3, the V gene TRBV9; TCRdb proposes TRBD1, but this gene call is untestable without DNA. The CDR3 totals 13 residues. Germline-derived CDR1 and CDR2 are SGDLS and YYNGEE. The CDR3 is CASSVIGADRQYF.

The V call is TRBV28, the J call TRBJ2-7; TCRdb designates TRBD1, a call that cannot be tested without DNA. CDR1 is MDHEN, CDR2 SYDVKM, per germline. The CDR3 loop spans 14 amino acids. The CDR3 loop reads CASSLLGGRYEQYF. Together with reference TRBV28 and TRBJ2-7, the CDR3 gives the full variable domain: DVKVTQSSRYLVKRTGEKVFLECVQDMDHENMFWYRQDPGLGLRLIYFSYDVKMKEKGDIPEGYSVSREKKERFSLILESASTNQTSMYLCASSLLGGRYEQYFGPGTRLTVT.

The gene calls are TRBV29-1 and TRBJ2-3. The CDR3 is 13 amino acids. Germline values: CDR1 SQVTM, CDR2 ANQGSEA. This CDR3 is CSVLYPNTDTQYF.

CDR3 region: CASTSADYGYTF. The rearrangement joins TRBV6-5 to TRBJ1-2. Germline CDR1 reads MNHEY; CDR2 reads SVGAGI. This CDR3 region has 12 residues.

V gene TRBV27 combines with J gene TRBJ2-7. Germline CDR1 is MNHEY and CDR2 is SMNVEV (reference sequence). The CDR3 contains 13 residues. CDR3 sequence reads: CASSLTESHEQYF.

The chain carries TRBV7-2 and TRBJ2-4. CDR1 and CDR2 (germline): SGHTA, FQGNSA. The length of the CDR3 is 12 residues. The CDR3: CASSPTGPNQYF. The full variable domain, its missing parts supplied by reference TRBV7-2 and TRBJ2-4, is GAGVSQSPSNKVTEKGKDVELRCDPISGHTALYWYRQSLGQGLEFLIYFQGNSAPDKSGLPSDRFSAERTGGSVSTLTIQRTQQEDSAVYLCASSPTGPNQYFGAGTRLSVL.

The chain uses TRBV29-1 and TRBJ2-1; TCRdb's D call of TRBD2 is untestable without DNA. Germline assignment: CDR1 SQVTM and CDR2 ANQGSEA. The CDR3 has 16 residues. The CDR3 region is CSPEGPAGGPQNEQFF.

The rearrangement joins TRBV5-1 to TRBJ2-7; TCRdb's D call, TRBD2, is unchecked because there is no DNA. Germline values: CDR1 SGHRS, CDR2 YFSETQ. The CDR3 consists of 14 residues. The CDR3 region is CASSLGRAGDEQYF. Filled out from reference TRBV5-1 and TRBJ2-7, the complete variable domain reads KAGVTQTPRYLIKTRGQQVTLSCSPISGHRSVSWYQQTPGQGLQFLFEYFSETQRNKGNFPGRFSGRQFSNSRSEMNVSTLELGDSALYLCASSLGRAGDEQYFGPGTRLTVT.

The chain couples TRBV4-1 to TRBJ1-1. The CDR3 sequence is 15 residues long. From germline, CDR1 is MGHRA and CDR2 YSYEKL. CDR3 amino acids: CASSQVPDLRTEAFF.

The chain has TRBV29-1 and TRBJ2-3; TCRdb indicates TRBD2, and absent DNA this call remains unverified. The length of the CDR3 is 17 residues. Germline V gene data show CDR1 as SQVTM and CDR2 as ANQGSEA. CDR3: CSVGVGLEFEGTDTQYF.

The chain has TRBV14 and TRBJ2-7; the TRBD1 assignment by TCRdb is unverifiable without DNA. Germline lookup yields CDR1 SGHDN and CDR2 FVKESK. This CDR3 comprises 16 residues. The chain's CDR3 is CASSHSRTGEDYEQYF.

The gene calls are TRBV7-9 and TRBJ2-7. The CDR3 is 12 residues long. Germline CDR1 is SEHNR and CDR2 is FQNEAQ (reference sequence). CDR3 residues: CASSNGVSEQYF.

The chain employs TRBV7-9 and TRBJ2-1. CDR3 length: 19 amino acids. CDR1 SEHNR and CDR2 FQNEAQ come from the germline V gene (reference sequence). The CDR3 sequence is CASSLEWLLAGSSYNEQFF.

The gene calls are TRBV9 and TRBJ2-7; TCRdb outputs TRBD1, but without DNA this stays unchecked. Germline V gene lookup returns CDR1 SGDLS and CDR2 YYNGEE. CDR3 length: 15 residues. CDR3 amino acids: CASSGPGQGAGEQYF. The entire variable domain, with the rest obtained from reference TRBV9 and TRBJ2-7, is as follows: DSGVTQTPKHLITATGQRVTLRCSPRSGDLSVYWYQQSLDQGLQFLIQYYNGEERAKGNILERFSAQQFPDLHSELNLSSLELGDSALYFCASSGPGQGAGEQYFGPGTRLTVT.

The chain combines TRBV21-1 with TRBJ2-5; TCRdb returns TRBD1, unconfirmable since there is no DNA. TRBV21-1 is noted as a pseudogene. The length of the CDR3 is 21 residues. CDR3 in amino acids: CASSKVGPPDRSLGYGETQYF.

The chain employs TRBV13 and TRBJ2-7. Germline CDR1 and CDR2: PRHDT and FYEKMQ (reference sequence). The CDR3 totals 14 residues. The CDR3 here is CASSLGRSRYEQYF.

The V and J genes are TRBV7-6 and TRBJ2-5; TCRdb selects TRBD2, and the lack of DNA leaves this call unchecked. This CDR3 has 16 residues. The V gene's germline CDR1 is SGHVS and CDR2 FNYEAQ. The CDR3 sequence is CASSLASGLPQETQYF.

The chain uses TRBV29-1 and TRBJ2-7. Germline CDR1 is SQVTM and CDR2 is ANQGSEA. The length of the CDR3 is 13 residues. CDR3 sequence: CSANSGSSYEQYF.

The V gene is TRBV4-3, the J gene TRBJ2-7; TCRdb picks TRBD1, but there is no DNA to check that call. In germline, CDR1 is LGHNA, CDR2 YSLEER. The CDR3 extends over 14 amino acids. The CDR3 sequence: CASSDIGQSYEQYF.

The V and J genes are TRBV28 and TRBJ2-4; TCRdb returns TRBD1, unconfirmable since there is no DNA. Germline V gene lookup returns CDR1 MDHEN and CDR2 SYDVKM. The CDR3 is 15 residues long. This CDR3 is CASSPPSSSKNIQYF.

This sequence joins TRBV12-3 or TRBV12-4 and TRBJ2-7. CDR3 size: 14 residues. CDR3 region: CASSLDGRFYEQYF.

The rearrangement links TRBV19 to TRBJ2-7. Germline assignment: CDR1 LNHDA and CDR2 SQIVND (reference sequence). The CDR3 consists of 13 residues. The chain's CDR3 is CASSPDQTYEQYF.